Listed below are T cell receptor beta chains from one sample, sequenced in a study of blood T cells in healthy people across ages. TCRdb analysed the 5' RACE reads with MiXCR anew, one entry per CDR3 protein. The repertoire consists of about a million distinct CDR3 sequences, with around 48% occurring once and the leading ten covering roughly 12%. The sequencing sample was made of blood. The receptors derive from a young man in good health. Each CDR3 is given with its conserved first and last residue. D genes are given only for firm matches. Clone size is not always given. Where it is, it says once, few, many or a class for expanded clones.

CSVEVWRGEQYF TGCAGCGTTGAGGTTTGGAGGGGCGAGCAGTACTTC . 12 . TRBJ2-7 TRBV29-1
CASSTAGTSTNEQFF TGTGCCAGCAGCACGGCCGGGACTAGCACTAATGAGCAGTTCTTC few 15 TRBD2 TRBJ2-1 TRBV5-4
CSAPSDRDTEAFF TGCAGTGCACCCTCGGACAGGGATACTGAAGCTTTCTTT . 13 TRBD1 TRBJ1-1 TRBV20-1
CASTPAGLSYGYTF TGTGCCAGCACCCCGGCGGGGCTTTCATATGGCTACACCTTC few 14 . TRBJ1-2 TRBV7-8
CASSLSGENEQFF TGTGCCAGCAGCTTGTCAGGGGAGAATGAGCAGTTCTTC . 13 . TRBJ2-1 TRBV5-6
CATATGTYGYTF TGTGCCACCGCTACCGGGACATACGGCTACACCTTC few 12 . TRBJ1-2 TRBV11-3
CAIRGQGVSNSPLHF TGTGCCATCAGGGGTCAGGGGGTGAGTAATTCACCCCTCCACTTT many 15 TRBD1 TRBJ1-6 TRBV10-3
CASSLYRGRGDSPLHF TGTGCCAGCAGCCTGTACAGGGGTCGGGGAGATTCACCCCTCCACTTT few 16 TRBD1 TRBJ1-6 TRBV7-2
CASSEGGRGNSPLHF TGTGCCAGCAGCGAGGGCGGCCGGGGAAACTCACCCCTCCACTTT . 15 . TRBJ1-6 TRBV9
CASSLGFHEQYF TGTGCCAGCAGCTTAGGTTTCCACGAGCAGTACTTC . 12 . TRBJ2-7 TRBV11-2
CAITGTGEGYGYTF TGTGCCATCACTGGGACAGGGGAAGGCTATGGCTACACCTTC . 14 TRBD1 TRBJ1-2 TRBV10-3
CASSLMAVGGNTEAFF TGTGCCAGCAGCCTAATGGCAGTGGGGGGGAACACTGAAGCTTTCTTT . 16 . TRBJ1-1 TRBV12-3/TRBV12-4
CASSSPLDFNNEQFF TGTGCCAGCAGCTCACCGCTAGATTTTAACAATGAGCAGTTCTTC . 15 . TRBJ2-1 TRBV11-3
CASSQRRGPDTQYF TGTGCCAGCAGCCAACGGCGGGGGCCAGATACGCAGTATTTT . 14 . TRBJ2-3 TRBV3-1
CASSYGQAQPQHF TGTGCCAGCAGTTACGGGCAAGCACAGCCCCAGCATTTT few 13 . TRBJ1-5 TRBV6-2/TRBV6-3
CSARARGGSPLHF TGCAGTGCTAGAGCCAGGGGCGGTTCACCCCTCCACTTT . 13 . TRBJ1-6 TRBV20-1
CASSQEQQGTTYEQYF TGTGCCAGCAGCCAAGAACAACAGGGGACAACCTACGAGCAGTACTTC . 16 TRBD1 TRBJ2-7 TRBV4-2
CASSEAGTRNYGYTF TGTGCCAGCAGTGAAGCGGGAACGCGTAACTATGGCTACACCTTC . 15 . TRBJ1-2 TRBV6-1
CSVTIPSNGGEFYNEQFF TGCAGCGTTACCATCCCATCGAACGGGGGGGAGTTCTACAATGAGCAGTTCTTC . 18 TRBD2 TRBJ2-1 TRBV29-1
CAISESKGVSADTQYF TGTGCCATCAGTGAGTCAAAGGGGGTATCCGCAGATACGCAGTATTTT . 16 . TRBJ2-3 TRBV10-3
CASIRLAGSQETQYF TGTGCCAGCATTCGACTAGCGGGGAGCCAAGAGACCCAGTACTTC . 15 TRBD2 TRBJ2-5 TRBV6-1
CASSLGGRGPYNEQFF TGTGCCAGCAGCTTAGGGGGGCGGGGGCCTTACAATGAGCAGTTCTTC few 16 . TRBJ2-1 TRBV7-9
CASSRGQGQETQYF TGCGCCAGCAGCCGTGGACAGGGGCAAGAGACCCAGTACTTC many 14 TRBD1 TRBJ2-5 TRBV4-1
CSVVFSYEQYF TGCAGCGTTGTATTCTCCTACGAGCAGTACTTC few 11 . TRBJ2-7 TRBV29-1
CASSYSSSSAGLSYEQYF TGTGCCAGCAGTTACTCGTCATCAAGTGCCGGACTATCATACGAGCAGTACTTC . 18 . TRBJ2-7 TRBV6-5
CSARSGTGVLETQYF TGCAGTGCTAGATCCGGGACAGGGGTTCTGGAGACCCAGTACTTC few 15 TRBD1 TRBJ2-5 TRBV20-1
CASSPHQHF TGTGCCAGCAGCCCCCATCAGCATTTT . 9 . TRBJ1-5 TRBV27
CASSLTGEQETQYF TGTGCCAGCAGTTTGACAGGAGAGCAAGAGACCCAGTACTTC few 14 . TRBJ2-5 TRBV6-5
CASSQGTRPTDTQYF TGTGCCAGCAGTCAAGGGACGAGACCCACAGATACGCAGTATTTT . 15 . TRBJ2-3 TRBV27
CSVEGTDQTYGYTF TGCAGCGTTGAAGGGACAGACCAAACCTATGGCTACACCTTC once 14 . TRBJ1-2 TRBV29-1
CASSQAQGRPPQHF TGCGCCAGCAGCCAAGCGCAAGGCCGTCCGCCCCAGCATTTT . 14 . TRBJ1-5 TRBV4-1
CSARDPTIRYEQYF TGCAGTGCTAGAGACCCGACTATACGCTACGAGCAGTACTTC . 14 . TRBJ2-7 TRBV20-1
CSVGGLAGGETQYF TGCAGCGTGGGGGGACTAGCGGGGGGAGAGACCCAGTACTTC few 14 TRBD2 TRBJ2-5 TRBV29-1
CASSLDRARETQYF TGCGCCAGCAGCTTAGACAGGGCCCGGGAGACCCAGTACTTC . 14 TRBD1 TRBJ2-5 TRBV5-1
CSVDTGENTEAFF TGCAGCGTTGATACAGGGGAGAACACTGAAGCTTTCTTT . 13 TRBD1 TRBJ1-1 TRBV29-1
CASSYRGLAVYEQYF TGTGCCAGCAGTTACCGGGGACTAGCGGTCTACGAGCAGTACTTC few 15 TRBD2 TRBJ2-7 TRBV6-5
CSARDEGYFSNQPQHF TGCAGTGCTAGAGATGAGGGATATTTTAGCAATCAGCCCCAGCATTTT few 16 . TRBJ1-5 TRBV20-1
CASRGNLAGANTGELFF TGTGCCAGCAGGGGGAACCTAGCGGGGGCGAACACCGGGGAGCTGTTTTTT . 17 TRBD2 TRBJ2-2 TRBV6-2/TRBV6-3
CASSPDPTGELFF TGTGCCAGCAGCCCCGACCCAACCGGGGAGCTGTTTTTT . 13 . TRBJ2-2 TRBV11-2
CASSLREGGYTF TGTGCCAGCAGTCTAAGGGAGGGTGGCTACACCTTC few 12 . TRBJ1-2 TRBV12-3/TRBV12-4
CSVVLTGQRKLEAFF TGCAGCGTTGTGCTTACTGGACAGCGTAAGCTTGAAGCTTTCTTT . 15 . TRBJ1-1 TRBV29-1
CASSLGAKETQYF TGTGCCAGCAGCTTAGGCGCTAAAGAGACCCAGTACTTC many 13 . TRBJ2-5 TRBV12-3/TRBV12-4
CASSVVGDSYNEQFF TGTGCCAGCAGCGTAGTTGGGGACTCCTACAATGAGCAGTTCTTC few 15 . TRBJ2-1 TRBV9
CANSLSPIGTGNFYGYTF TGTGCCAACAGCTTATCACCCATCGGGACAGGAAACTTCTATGGCTACACCTTC . 18 TRBD1 TRBJ1-2 TRBV7-8
CASSFGGAPYNEQYF TGTGCCAGCAGTTTCGGGGGGGCCCCGTACAATGAGCAGTACTTC once 15 TRBD2 TRBJ2-7 TRBV27
CASTNSRGYTEAFF TGTGCCAGCACCAATAGCAGGGGGTACACTGAAGCTTTCTTT . 14 TRBD1 TRBJ1-1 TRBV7-8
CSVGTAYNSPLHF TGCAGCGTCGGGACAGCCTATAATTCACCCCTCCACTTT . 13 TRBD1 TRBJ1-6 TRBV29-1